Described below is a single T cell receptor beta chain sequence and its context. Its matching antigen is unknown. This sample stems from a study of cytomegalovirus exposure and HLA in healthy donors. Study-level points and caveats: A few V segments could not be told apart, such as TRBV6-2 and TRBV6-3, and were left out.

Use of 60 Vbeta and 13 Jbeta primers characterized the PCR. The repertoire was sequenced with immunoSEQ multiplex PCR; TCRdb's copy has only in-frame clones and lacks some. The sample has tens of thousands of clones; around 77% are singletons. CDR3 length equals 14 residues. Per germline, CDR1 LGHNA and CDR2 YNFKEQ. V was cut by 4 bases and J by 1 base, with 10 bases left in between. The specimen sequenced was PBMCs. The chain links TRBV4-2 to TRBJ1-2; D remains unclear. This TCR came from a man aged 25-40 years in good health and CMV-seronegative. The DNA of the CDR3 is TGTGCCAGCAGCCGAGAGACTGGTAACTATGGCTACACCTTC. Amino acid sequence: CASSRETGNYGYTF.